One and the same sample provided the 11 T cell receptor beta chains below, sequenced in a study of CD8 T cells in ankylosing spondylitis. TCRdb passed the 5' RACE reads through MiXCR, listing each CDR3 protein once. The sample consists of about 42,000 distinct CDR3 sequences, 2.7% of them appearing once. The specimen was blood, either unsorted or a sorted T cell fraction (not recorded which). The receptor source for this set is a male donor with ankylosing spondylitis or in good health (not recorded which).

This clonotype was seen repeatedly, ten times or more. This CDR3 is CASSVKGGDETQYF. The CDR3 nucleotides read TGTGCCAGCAGCGTAAAAGGCGGGGACGAGACCCAGTACTTC. The chain uses TRBV9 and TRBJ2-5; tentative D call: TRBD2 (6 bases). The V end was cut by 1 base, the J end by 5 bases, with 12 bases between. The CDR3 runs 14 residues. Germline V gene lookup returns CDR1 SGDLS and CDR2 YYNGEE. Variable domain in full (rest from reference TRBV9 and TRBJ2-5): DSGVTQTPKHLITATGQRVTLRCSPRSGDLSVYWYQQSLDQGLQFLIQYYNGEERAKGNILERFSAQQFPDLHSELNLSSLELGDSALYFCASSVKGGDETQYFGPGTRLLVL.

This clonotype was seen many times. The chain links TRBV9 to TRBJ2-1, with 8 nucleotides matching TRBD1. CDR3 length equals 16 residues. Germline-derived CDR1 and CDR2 are SGDLS and YYNGEE. The V and J ends lost 0 bases and 0 bases, in that order; junction bases with no gene match: 2. The DNA of the CDR3 is TGTGCCAGCAGCGTAGGGACAGGGAGCTCCTACAATGAGCAGTTCTTC. This codes for CASSVGTGSSYNEQFF.

This clonotype has only a few counts. J is TRBJ2-5 and V is TRBV9, with 9 bases matching TRBD2. The CDR3 runs to 17 residues. Germline V gene data show CDR1 as SGDLS and CDR2 as YYNGEE. The ends lost 0 bases at V and 5 bases at J; junction bases unmatched: 11. CDR3 bases: TGTGCCAGCAGCGTAGACCCCCTAGCGGGGACACGGGAGACCCAGTACTTC. This translates into CASSVDPLAGTRETQYF.

This clonotype was picked up many times. V gene TRBV9 combines with J gene TRBJ1-5; 7 positions agree with TRBD1. After removal of 0 bases from V and 1 base from J, the junction contained 1 base not matched to a gene. The CDR3 totals 15 residues. From germline, CDR1 is SGDLS and CDR2 YYNGEE. CDR3 loop: CASSVGGQSNQPQHF. The CDR3 DNA reads TGTGCCAGCAGCGTAGGGGGACAGAGCAATCAGCCCCAGCATTTT.

This clonotype was picked up many times. The chain employs TRBV9 and TRBJ2-7; D could derive from TRBD1 or TRBD2 (5 bases each). With 0 bases removed from V and 3 bases from J, the gap between germline ends came to 13 bases. CDR1 and CDR2 from the germline V gene are SGDLS and YYNGEE. This CDR3 comprises 15 residues. CDR3: CASSVALGTDYEQYF. DNA for the CDR3: TGTGCCAGCAGCGTAGCCTTGGGGACGGACTACGAGCAGTACTTC.

This clonotype occurred many times. The J gene is TRBJ2-3, the V gene TRBV9, with 7 bases fitting TRBD1. The ends lost 0 bases at V and 2 bases at J; junction bases unmatched: 12. The CDR3 length is 18 residues. The V gene's germline CDR1 is SGDLS and CDR2 YYNGEE. CDR3 loop: CASSVAGQPRSPTDTQYF. CDR3 nucleotides: TGTGCCAGCAGCGTAGCGGGACAGCCAAGGAGCCCCACAGATACGCAGTATTTT.

This clonotype qualifies as medium-sized. The rearrangement joins TRBV9 to TRBJ2-3; 9 nucleotides align to TRBD2. Germline loops: CDR1 SGDLS, CDR2 YYNGEE. CDR3 length: 16 residues. V shed 0 bases and J 5 bases; nucleotides not matched to a gene: 7. The CDR3 region has the DNA TGTGCCAGCAGCGTAGGGGCGGGAGGGCCCGAAGATACGCAGTATTTT. The encoded protein is CASSVGAGGPEDTQYF.

This clonotype is a singleton in its sample. This chain connects TRBV9 to TRBJ2-5; the D is unclear. The CDR3 is 12 residues long. V was trimmed by 3 bases and J by 5 bases, leaving 8 bases between them. CDR1 and CDR2 (germline): SGDLS, YYNGEE. CDR3 in amino acids: CASSALGETQYF. The DNA for the CDR3 is TGTGCCAGCAGCGCCCTCGGCGAGACCCAGTACTTC. The whole variable domain, remainder taken from reference TRBV9 and TRBJ2-5, is DSGVTQTPKHLITATGQRVTLRCSPRSGDLSVYWYQQSLDQGLQFLIQYYNGEERAKGNILERFSAQQFPDLHSELNLSSLELGDSALYFCASSALGETQYFGPGTRLLVL.

This clonotype was seen at least ten times. CDR3 DNA: TGTGCCAGCAGCGTAGAGGCGGGAAAGTACCAAGAGACCCAGTACTTC. Its translation: CASSVEAGKYQETQYF. The rearrangement joins TRBV9 to TRBJ2-5; maybe TRBD2 (6 bases). CDR3 size: 16 residues. V dropped 0 bases and J dropped 0 bases, with 12 bases sitting between them. Germline values: CDR1 SGDLS, CDR2 YYNGEE.

This clonotype was recorded at least ten times. As DNA, the CDR3 is TGTGCCAGCAGCGTCGGGACACCCAACCCCCTAGCTGAGCAGTACTTC. Protein product: CASSVGTPNPLAEQYF. The rearrangement links TRBV9 to TRBJ2-7; perhaps TRBD1 as D (6 bases). The V gene's germline CDR1 is SGDLS and CDR2 YYNGEE. The CDR3 runs to 16 residues. Trimming stripped 2 bases from V and 7 bases from J, with 22 bases between.

This clonotype has a count of ten or more. The DNA is left out, because the CDR3 cannot be placed on it with certainty; the CDR3 is given as TCRdb lists it. The chain is built from TRBV7-5 and TRBJ1-2; the D segment call TRBD1 is taken from the table without a DNA check. TRBV7-5 counts as a pseudogene. From its first to its last residue, the CDR3 has 20 amino acids. CDR3 in amino acids: CISVSEAYLPAGHHNYGYTF.